Listed here are 18 T cell receptor beta chains from one sample, sequenced in a study of blood T cell repertoires in COVID-19 (dated by TCRdb to 2020 to 2021). Receptor libraries were prepared by the immunoSEQ multiplex PCR assay. Entries here come from immuneACCESS through TCRdb and include only in-frame sequences with V and J called. Some clones fail to appear in such tables; in the studies checked, an unresolved V gene covers under half of the shortfall, and the cause of the remainder is unknown. The sample table lists roughly 250,000 clones, 65% to 85% of them with a count of one. The ten largest clones add up to roughly 14% of the sample. The specimen sequenced was peripheral blood. All receptors derive from a person aged 65 to 79 with COVID-19, enrolled during active disease.

The genes are TRBV28 and TRBJ2-1; 10 nucleotides agree with TRBD1. The CDR3 has 13 amino acids. J was trimmed by 12 bases and V by 4 bases; bases with no gene match: 6. Looked up from germline, CDR1 is MDHEN and CDR2 is SYDVKM. The CDR3 nucleotides read TGTGCCAGCAGTTCGGGACAGGGGTATGGGCAGTTCTTC. Its protein is CASSSGQGYGQFF.

This rearrangement joins TRBV4-1 to TRBJ2-3; 15 nucleotides align to TRBD2. Germline V CDR1 and CDR2: MGHRA, YSYEKL. This CDR3 comprises 17 residues. The V segment lost 6 bases and the J segment 0 bases; nucleotides outside the gene matches: 4. The CDR3 region has the DNA TGCGCCAGCAGAGGACTAGCGGGGGGGGTAAGCACAGATACGCAGTATTTT. This encodes CASRGLAGGVSTDTQYF.

This clone was counted many times. The chain links TRBV18 to TRBJ2-7; D perhaps matches TRBD2 (5 bases). The CDR3 sequence is 13 residues long. V was trimmed by 6 bases and J by 0 bases, leaving 9 bases between them. Germline V lookup: CDR1 KGHSH, CDR2 LQKENI. The CDR3 here is CASSDSPSYEQYF. The DNA of the CDR3 is TGTGCCAGCTCGGACTCCCCCTCCTACGAGCAGTACTTC.

The V and J genes are TRBV3-1 (or the pseudogene TRBV3-2) and TRBJ2-1; 9 nucleotides match TRBD1. This CDR3 has 17 residues. The V gene end was trimmed by 1 base and the J gene end by 4 bases; junction bases not matched to a gene: 8. CDR1 LGHDT and CDR2 YNNKEL come from the germline V gene (reference sequence). CDR3 sequence: CASSQAAGQGLYNEQFF. For the CDR3, the DNA is TGTGCCAGCAGCCAAGCGGCAGGACAGGGGTTATACAATGAGCAGTTCTTC.

The V gene is TRBV28, the J gene TRBJ2-1; 9 bases match TRBD2. There are 16 residues in the CDR3. The V segment lost 7 bases and the J segment 4 bases; nucleotides outside the gene matches: 11. The V gene's germline CDR1 is MDHEN and CDR2 SYDVKM. CDR3 residues: CASMEVAGDRYNEQFF. CDR3 in DNA: TGTGCCAGCATGGAGGTAGCGGGAGATCGGTACAATGAGCAGTTCTTC.

The rearrangement uses TRBV21-1 and TRBJ2-1; the table assigns TRBD1, which was not confirmed against the DNA. TRBV21-1 is deemed a pseudogene. This CDR3 is built from 12 residues. The CDR3, as DNA: TGTGCCAGCAGCAAGGCAATCAATGAGCAGTTCTTC. Protein product: CASSKAINEQFF.

The chain has TRBV9 and TRBJ2-2, with TRBD2 identical over 9 bases. The J segment lost 6 bases and the V segment lost 0 bases, leaving 3 bases of the junction unmatched. The CDR3 covers 15 residues. Germline assignment: CDR1 SGDLS and CDR2 YYNGEE. CDR3 in DNA: TGTGCCAGCAGCGTAGCTGGGACTAGCCCCGGGGAGCTGTTTTTT. Translated: CASSVAGTSPGELFF.

The chain has TRBV18 and TRBJ2-3; 7 bases map to TRBD1. From germline, CDR1 is KGHSH and CDR2 LQKENI. The CDR3 runs 16 residues. After removal of 1 base from V and 1 base from J, the junction contained 5 bases not matched to a gene. This chain's CDR3 is CASSPQTGHRTDTQYF. The CDR3 DNA follows: TGTGCCAGCTCACCACAGACAGGGCACCGCACAGATACGCAGTATTTT.

This clone was observed a single time. The chain has TRBV10-3 and TRBJ1-5; 7 positions agree with TRBD1. V shed 2 bases and J 5 bases; nucleotides not matched to a gene: 3. The V gene's germline CDR1 is ENHRY and CDR2 SYGVKD. This CDR3 spans 14 amino acids. CDR3 DNA: TGTGCCATCAGTGAGAACCAGGGGGATCAGCCCCAGCATTTT. It codes for CAISENQGDQPQHF.

The chain recombines TRBV7-2 with TRBJ2-5, with 10 nucleotides matching TRBD2. This CDR3 spans 16 amino acids. Germline V gene lookup returns CDR1 SGHTA and CDR2 FQGNSA. With 3 bases clipped from V and 5 bases from J, the junction kept 9 bases outside the gene matches. The CDR3 reads CASSLNQAGGPETQYF. The CDR3 DNA sequence: TGTGCCAGCAGCTTGAATCAAGCGGGAGGGCCTGAGACCCAGTACTTC.

The rearrangement links TRBV4-2 to TRBJ2-5; possible D gene TRBD1, 6 bases. CDR1 LGHNA and CDR2 YNFKEQ come from the germline V gene. The CDR3 is made up of 17 amino acids. V lost 1 base, J lost 0 bases, and 15 bases lay in between. CDR3 bases: TGTGCCAGCAGCCAAGCCCCCGGGACAAGATACCAAGAGACCCAGTACTTC. Translated, it gives CASSQAPGTRYQETQYF.

The chain couples TRBV5-5 to TRBJ1-6, with a tentative D call TRBD1 (6 bases). The V gene lost 3 bases and the J gene lost 11 bases, with 12 bases spanning the gap. The CDR3 spans 13 residues. Germline-derived CDR1 and CDR2 are SGHKS and YYEKEE (reference sequence). In DNA, the CDR3 is TGTGCCAGCAGCTCGGCAGGGGTGACACCCCTCCACTTT. Protein sequence: CASSSAGVTPLHF.

The V call is TRBV7-2, the J call TRBJ2-1; maybe TRBD2 (7 bases). The germline CDR1 and CDR2 sequences are SGHTA and FQGNSA. CDR3 length: 17 amino acids. V was shortened by 5 bases and J by 0 bases, with 17 bases between the two germline ends. CDR3 residues: CASSLRGARSSYNEQFF. CDR3 DNA: TGTGCCAGCAGCCTCCGGGGGGCCAGGAGCTCCTACAATGAGCAGTTCTTC.

This rearrangement joins TRBV5-1 to TRBJ2-5, with TRBD2 matching over 13 bases. This CDR3 is 16 amino acids long. Germline lookup yields CDR1 SGHRS and CDR2 YFSETQ. The J segment lost 6 bases and the V segment lost 0 bases, leaving 5 bases of the junction unmatched. DNA for the CDR3: TGCGCCAGCAGCTTGGCCACTAGCGGGGGGGTAAAGACCCAGTACTTC. This sequence encodes CASSLATSGGVKTQYF.

The rearrangement links TRBV14 to TRBJ1-1; D perhaps matches TRBD1 (6 bases). Trimming cost V 3 bases and J 3 bases, with 11 bases left between them. The CDR3 totals 14 residues. Germline V CDR1 and CDR2: SGHDN, FVKESK. CDR3 loop: CASSHQTGYTEAFF. The DNA of the CDR3 is TGTGCCAGCAGCCACCAGACAGGTTACACTGAAGCTTTCTTT.

The chain uses TRBV6-6 and TRBJ2-7; TRBD2 matches at 7 bases. V lost 0 bases, J lost 2 bases, and 4 bases stayed unmatched. This CDR3 is 15 amino acids long. From germline, CDR1 is MNHNY and CDR2 SVGAGI (reference sequence). The CDR3 here is CASSYSVSGTYEQYF. The CDR3 nucleotides read TGTGCCAGCAGTTACTCGGTGAGCGGGACCTACGAGCAGTACTTC.

The V and J genes are TRBV4-3 and TRBJ1-1; a weak D match, TRBD1 (6 bases). The CDR3 contains 15 residues. The germline gives CDR1 LGHNA, CDR2 YSLEER. The V gene lost 4 bases and the J gene lost 4 bases, with 16 bases spanning the gap. The CDR3 DNA is TGCGCCAGCAGCCCTTCTAGGGGGTTCGCCACTGAAGCTTTCTTT. Its translation is CASSPSRGFATEAFF.

This clone occurred a few times. The chain links TRBV2 to TRBJ1-3, with unresolved D. CDR1 and CDR2 from the germline V gene are SNHLY and FYNNEI. The CDR3 sequence is 15 residues long. Trimming removed 4 bases at V and 2 bases at J, with 12 bases between. The CDR3 spells CASSVISGPGNTIYF. The CDR3 DNA reads as TGTGCCAGCAGTGTCATTTCTGGCCCTGGAAACACCATATATTTT.